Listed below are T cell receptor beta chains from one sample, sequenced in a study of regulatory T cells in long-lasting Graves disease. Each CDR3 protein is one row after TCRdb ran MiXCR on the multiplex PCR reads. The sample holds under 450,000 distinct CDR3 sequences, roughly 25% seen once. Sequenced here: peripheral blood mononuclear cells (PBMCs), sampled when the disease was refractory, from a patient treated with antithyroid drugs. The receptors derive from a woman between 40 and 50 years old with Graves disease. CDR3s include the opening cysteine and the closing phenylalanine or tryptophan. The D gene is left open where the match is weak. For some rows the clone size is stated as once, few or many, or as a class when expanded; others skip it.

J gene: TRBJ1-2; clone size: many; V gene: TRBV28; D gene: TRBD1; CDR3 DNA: TGTGCCAGCAGCCCGGGACAGGGAGGAGGCTACACCTTC; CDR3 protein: CASSPGQGGGYTF
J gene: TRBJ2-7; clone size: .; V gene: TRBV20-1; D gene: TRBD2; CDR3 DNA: TGCAGTGCTAGAGATGGGCAAACTAGCGGGAGCCTCTCCTCCTACGAGCAGTACTTC; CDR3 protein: CSARDGQTSGSLSSYEQYF
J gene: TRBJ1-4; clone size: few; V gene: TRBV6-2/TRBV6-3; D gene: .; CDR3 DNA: TGTGCCAGCCGAGGGGGGAGAAGGAATGAAAAACTGTTTTTT; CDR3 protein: CASRGGRRNEKLFF
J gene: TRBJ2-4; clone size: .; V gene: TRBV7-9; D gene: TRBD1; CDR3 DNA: TGTGCCAGCAGCCAGGACGACAGGGTGGGCAACATTCAGTACTTC; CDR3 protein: CASSQDDRVGNIQYF
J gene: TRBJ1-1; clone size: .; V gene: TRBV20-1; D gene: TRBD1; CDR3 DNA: TGCAGTGCTAGCAGGGGACAGGGGCAGCCTGAAGCTTTCTTT; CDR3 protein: CSASRGQGQPEAFF
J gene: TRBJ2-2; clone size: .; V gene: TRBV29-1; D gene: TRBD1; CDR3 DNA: TGCAGCGGAAGGGGACAGGCCCCCGGGGAGCTGTTTTTT; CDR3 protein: CSGRGQAPGELFF
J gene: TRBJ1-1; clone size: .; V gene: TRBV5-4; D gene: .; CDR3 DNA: TGTGCCAGCAGCTTTTCAGGGATCAACACTGAAGCTTTCTTT; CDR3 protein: CASSFSGINTEAFF
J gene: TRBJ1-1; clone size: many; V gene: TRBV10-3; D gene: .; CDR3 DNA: TGTGCCATCAGTGAGTCGTCTATCTCGAACACTGAAGCTTTCTTT; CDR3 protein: CAISESSISNTEAFF
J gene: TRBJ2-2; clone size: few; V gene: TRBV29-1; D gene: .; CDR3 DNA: TGCAGCGGATTGACCCGGAACACCGGGGAGCTGTTTTTT; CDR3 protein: CSGLTRNTGELFF
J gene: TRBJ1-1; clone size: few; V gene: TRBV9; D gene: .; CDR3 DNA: TGTGCCAGCAGCTCCCATCCCGGGGGGAACACTGAAGCTTTCTTT; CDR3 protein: CASSSHPGGNTEAFF
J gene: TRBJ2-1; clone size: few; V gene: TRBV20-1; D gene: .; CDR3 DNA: TGCAGTGCTACGGGGACACTCTACAATGAGCAGTTCTTC; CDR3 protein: CSATGTLYNEQFF
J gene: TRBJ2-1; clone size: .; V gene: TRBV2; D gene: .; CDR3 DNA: TGTGCCAGCAGTGTCTTGAGGGGTCCTTACGATGAGCAGTTCTTC; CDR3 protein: CASSVLRGPYDEQFF
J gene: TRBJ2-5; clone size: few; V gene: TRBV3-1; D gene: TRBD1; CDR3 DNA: TGTGCCAGCAGCCCTGGGACAGGCGGTGTGGAGACCCAGTACTTC; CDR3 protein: CASSPGTGGVETQYF
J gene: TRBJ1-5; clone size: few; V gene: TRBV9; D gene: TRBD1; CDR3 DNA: TGTGCCAGCAGCGCCGAGGGGGCTTTAAATCAGCCCCAGCATTTT; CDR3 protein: CASSAEGALNQPQHF
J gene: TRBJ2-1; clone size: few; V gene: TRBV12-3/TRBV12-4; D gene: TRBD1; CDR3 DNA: TGTGCCAGCAGCCCCCGGGACAGGGGGCAACATGAGCAGTTCTTC; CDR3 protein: CASSPRDRGQHEQFF
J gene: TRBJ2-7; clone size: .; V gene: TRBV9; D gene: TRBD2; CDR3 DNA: TGTGCCAGCAGCGCTAGCGGGAGTGGAAACGAGCAGTACTTC; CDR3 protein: CASSASGSGNEQYF
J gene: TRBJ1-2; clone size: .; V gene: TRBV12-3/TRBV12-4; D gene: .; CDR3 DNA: TGTGCCAGCAGTTTAGGGTATTCTAACTATGGCTACACCTTC; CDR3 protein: CASSLGYSNYGYTF
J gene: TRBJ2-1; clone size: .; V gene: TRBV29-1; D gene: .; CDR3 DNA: TGCAGCGTTGCGCAAAGAGCGGATGAGCAGTTCTTC; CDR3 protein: CSVAQRADEQFF
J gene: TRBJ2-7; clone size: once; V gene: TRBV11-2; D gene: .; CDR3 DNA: TGTGCCAGCAGCTTCTCCTACGGGCAGTACTTC; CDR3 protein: CASSFSYGQYF
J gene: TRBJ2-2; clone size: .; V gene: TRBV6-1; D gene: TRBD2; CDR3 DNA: TGTGCCAGCAGTGAAGCGCGGGAGGGCCTCTGGTACGGGGAGCTGTTTTTT; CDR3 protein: CASSEAREGLWYGELFF
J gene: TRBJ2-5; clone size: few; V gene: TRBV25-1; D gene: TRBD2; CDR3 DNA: TGTGCCAGCAGTGAACCGGGACTAGTTAAAGAGACCCAGTACTTC; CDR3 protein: CASSEPGLVKETQYF
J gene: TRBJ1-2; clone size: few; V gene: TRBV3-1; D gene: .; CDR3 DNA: TGTGCCAGCAGCCAACTGAGCCAGGGGACGGCCACCTTC; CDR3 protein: CASSQLSQGTATF
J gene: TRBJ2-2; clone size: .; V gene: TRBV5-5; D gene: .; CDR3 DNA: TGTGCCAGCAGCTTGTGGGGGGACGGGGAGCTGTTTTTT; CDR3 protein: CASSLWGDGELFF
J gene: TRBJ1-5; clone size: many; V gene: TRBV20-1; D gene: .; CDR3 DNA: TGCAGTGCTAGCGGCAGGTACGTGCCCCAGCATTTT; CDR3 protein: CSASGRYVPQHF
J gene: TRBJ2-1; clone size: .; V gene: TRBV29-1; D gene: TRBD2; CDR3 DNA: TGCAGCGTTGAAGCGGTTAGCGGGAGATCCGATGAGCAGTTCTTC; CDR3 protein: CSVEAVSGRSDEQFF
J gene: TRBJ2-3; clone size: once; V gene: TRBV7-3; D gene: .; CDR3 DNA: TGTGCCAGCAGCTTAACTAGCGTACCCACAGATACGCAGTATTTT; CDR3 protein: CASSLTSVPTDTQYF
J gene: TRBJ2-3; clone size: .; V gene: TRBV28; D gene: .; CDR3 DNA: TGTGCCAGCCTAAACCGGGCCACGGGGACAGATACGCAGTATTTT; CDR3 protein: CASLNRATGTDTQYF
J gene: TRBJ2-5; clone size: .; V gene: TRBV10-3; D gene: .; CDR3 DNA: TGTGCCATTTCCCGGGGAGAGACCCAGTACTTC; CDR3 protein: CAISRGETQYF
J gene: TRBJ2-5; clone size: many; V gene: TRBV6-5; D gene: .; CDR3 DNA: TGTGCCAGCAGTTACCCCGAGGAGACCCAGTACTTC; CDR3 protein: CASSYPEETQYF
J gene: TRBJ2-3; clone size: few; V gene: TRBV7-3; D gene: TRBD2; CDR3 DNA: TGTGCCAGCAGCGCGGGACTAGCGGGAGCCCGGAGGCAGTATTTT; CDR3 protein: CASSAGLAGARRQYF
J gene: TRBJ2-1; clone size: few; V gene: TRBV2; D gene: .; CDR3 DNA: TGTGCCAGCAGGAGGGCACCCAGTGGTGAGCAGTTCTTC; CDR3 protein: CASRRAPSGEQFF
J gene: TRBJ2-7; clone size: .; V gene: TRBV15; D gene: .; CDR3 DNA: TGTGCCACCAGCACAGGGACACGTACCTACGAGCAGTACTTC; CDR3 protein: CATSTGTRTYEQYF
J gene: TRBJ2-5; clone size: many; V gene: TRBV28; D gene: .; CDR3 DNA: TGTGCCAGCAGTCCCGGGATCCTAAGGGAAGAGACCCAGTACTTC; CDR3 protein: CASSPGILREETQYF